The rows below give T cell receptor beta chains drawn from one sample of a study of regulatory T cells in long-lasting Graves disease. TCRdb passed the multiplex PCR reads through MiXCR, listing each CDR3 protein once. The data show roughly 500,000 distinct CDR3 sequences, approximately 12% seen once. Separately, the same data were catalogued under a study of T cells in Graves' hyperthyroidism and ophthalmopathy.

Here the sequenced sample was peripheral blood mononuclear cells (PBMCs), taken at new diagnosis, from a patient treated with antithyroid drugs. These receptors were obtained from a woman aged 30 to 39 with Graves disease. CDR3s include the opening cysteine and the closing phenylalanine or tryptophan. The order of the fields is V gene, clone size, J gene, D gene, CDR3 protein, CDR3 DNA. A D gene is named only where the DNA matches it firmly. Size is omitted from some rows. Given values are once, few, many or a class for expanded clones.

>TRBV19|many|TRBJ1-5|.
CASMPYGTVGRYSNQPQHF
TGTGCCAGTATGCCCTACGGAACGGTGGGACGTTATAGCAATCAGCCCCAGCATTTT
>TRBV24-1|few|TRBJ1-2|.
CATSAPGINGYTF
TGTGCCACCAGTGCACCAGGGATAAATGGCTACACCTTC
>TRBV28|many|TRBJ2-3|.
CASMDHTDTQYF
TGTGCCAGCATGGACCACACAGATACGCAGTATTTT
>TRBV19|many|TRBJ2-3|.
CASSTRVRTLDTDTQYF
TGTGCCAGTAGTACAAGGGTTCGGACCCTGGACACAGATACGCAGTATTTT
>TRBV9|few|TRBJ2-2|TRBD1
CASRPGTDTGELFF
TGTGCCAGCCGCCCCGGGACAGACACCGGGGAGCTGTTTTTT
>TRBV2|few|TRBJ1-1|.
CASMGGGVGAFF
TGTGCCAGCATGGGGGGTGGAGTGGGAGCTTTCTTT
>TRBV2|.|TRBJ2-2|.
CASRRDHYTGELFF
TGTGCCAGCAGGCGAGACCACTACACCGGGGAGCTGTTTTTT
>TRBV24-1|many|TRBJ2-1|TRBD2
CATSDLGGTSGGHEQFF
TGTGCCACCAGTGATTTGGGGGGGACTAGCGGGGGCCATGAGCAGTTCTTC
>TRBV11-2|many|TRBJ2-2|.
CASTNTLLYTGELFF
TGTGCCAGCACCAACACCCTCTTATACACCGGGGAGCTGTTTTTT
>TRBV5-1|.|TRBJ2-4|TRBD2
CASSLAQEREGLAKNIQYF
TGCGCCAGCAGCTTGGCCCAGGAGCGGGAGGGCCTGGCCAAAAACATTCAGTACTTC
>TRBV3-1|few|TRBJ2-2|TRBD1
CASRRTGTGNTGELFF
TGTGCCAGCAGACGTACCGGGACAGGGAACACCGGGGAGCTGTTTTTT
>TRBV9|.|TRBJ2-1|TRBD2
CASSPTSGREQFF
TGTGCCAGCAGCCCCACCAGCGGGAGGGAGCAGTTCTTC
>TRBV28|many|TRBJ2-7|TRBD1
CASSSGGRYEQYF
TGTGCCAGCAGTTCAGGGGGTCGGTACGAGCAGTACTTC
>TRBV7-9|many|TRBJ2-3|.
CASSLPRTADTQYF
TGTGCCAGCAGCTTACCTCGGACCGCAGATACGCAGTATTTT
>TRBV19|many|TRBJ2-5|.
CASKFLYQETQYF
TGTGCCAGTAAATTTCTGTACCAAGAGACCCAGTACTTC
>TRBV28|many|TRBJ2-3|.
CASRISTDTQYF
TGTGCCAGCAGAATTAGCACAGATACGCAGTATTTT
>TRBV7-2|many|TRBJ2-7|.
CASSKIYEQYF
TGTGCCAGCAGCAAGATATACGAGCAGTACTTC
>TRBV19|few|TRBJ2-7|TRBD2
CASRERTSIGPYEQYF
TGTGCCAGTAGGGAAAGGACTAGCATCGGCCCCTACGAGCAGTACTTC
>TRBV19|few|TRBJ2-3|TRBD1
CASSIEKTGIGADTQYF
TGTGCCAGTAGTATAGAAAAGACAGGGATCGGAGCAGATACGCAGTATTTT
>TRBV12-3/TRBV12-4|many|TRBJ2-1|.
CASSFVGGDNEQFF
TGTGCCAGCAGTTTCGTGGGCGGGGACAATGAGCAGTTCTTC
>TRBV10-1|.|TRBJ1-6|.
CASSPGMNSPLHF
TGCGCCAGCTCGCCAGGGATGAATTCACCCCTCCACTTT
>TRBV28|.|TRBJ2-3|TRBD2
CASGRAGAADTQYF
TGTGCCAGTGGACGAGCGGGAGCCGCAGATACGCAGTATTTT
>TRBV28|few|TRBJ1-2|TRBD1
CASSYLGQGTDGYTF
TGTGCCAGCAGTTACCTCGGACAGGGGACTGATGGCTACACCTTC
>TRBV20-1|few|TRBJ2-5|TRBD1
CSADKAATGPQETQYF
TGCAGTGCTGACAAAGCCGCGACAGGGCCCCAAGAGACCCAGTACTTC
>TRBV28|.|TRBJ1-6|.
CASTPSTVINSPLHF
TGTGCCAGCACCCCCTCGACAGTTATCAATTCACCCCTCCACTTT
>TRBV19|.|TRBJ2-2|.
CASSIGAWTGELFF
TGTGCCAGTAGTATAGGAGCCTGGACCGGGGAGCTGTTTTTT
>TRBV6-1|many|TRBJ1-1|TRBD1
CASSGTGVSRNTEAFF
TGTGCCAGCAGTGGGACAGGGGTTAGTCGTAACACTGAAGCTTTCTTT
>TRBV30|.|TRBJ2-1|.
CAWITGSSYNEQFF
TGTGCCTGGATAACAGGGAGCTCCTACAATGAGCAGTTCTTC
>TRBV5-1|few|TRBJ2-7|.
CASSLGNHYEQYF
TGCGCCAGCAGCTTGGGGAACCACTACGAGCAGTACTTC
>TRBV18|many|TRBJ2-1|.
CASPIGDSNEQFF
TGTGCCAGCCCCATCGGGGACTCCAATGAGCAGTTCTTC
>TRBV27|many|TRBJ2-5|TRBD2
CASSLRREGRSGTQYF
TGTGCCAGCAGTTTAAGGCGGGAGGGCCGGTCTGGGACCCAGTACTTC
>TRBV18|many|TRBJ1-2|TRBD1
CASSTGQTIGGGYTF
TGTGCCAGCTCAACGGGACAGACGATAGGGGGTGGCTACACCTTC
>TRBV11-3|many|TRBJ2-7|TRBD2
CASSFFQRDYEQYF
TGTGCCAGCAGCTTTTTCCAGCGGGATTACGAGCAGTACTTC
>TRBV3-1|.|TRBJ1-1|TRBD1
CASSLGQGARYTEAFF
TGTGCCAGCAGCTTGGGACAGGGGGCCAGGTACACTGAAGCTTTCTTT
>TRBV20-1|many|TRBJ1-6|TRBD1
CSARVRDRRSSYNSPLHF
TGCAGTGCTAGAGTCCGGGACAGAAGATCCTCCTATAATTCACCCCTCCACTTT
>TRBV12-3/TRBV12-4|many|TRBJ1-2|.
CASRTLYGYTF
TGTGCCAGCAGGACTTTATATGGCTACACCTTC
>TRBV6-2/TRBV6-3|many|TRBJ2-3|.
CASSYGGVMQYF
TGTGCCAGCAGTTACGGCGGGGTCATGCAGTATTTT